This entry is about one T cell receptor (beta chain). The CDR3 runs to 15 residues. The V and J ends lost 7 bases and 9 bases respectively, with 22 bases between them. Germline CDR1 is MDHEN and CDR2 is SYDVKM. The sample comes from a study of glioma-infiltrating T cells. Using RNA template, CDR3s of TCR alpha and beta were amplified with iRepertoire arm-PCR. MiXCR, applied by TCRdb to the multiplex PCR reads, yields one record per CDR3 protein. The sample lists a few hundred thousand distinct CDR3 sequences, 41% occurring once. The rearrangement links TRBV28 to TRBJ1-5; D remains unclear. Material: glioma tissue, nonneoplastic brain tissue, or PBMCs (not recorded which). The clonotype was recovered from a human donor with low-grade glioma or glioblastoma, undergoing nonglioma brain surgery, or in good health (not recorded which). The CDR3 reads CASMGVSAERLPQHF. The CDR3 DNA is TGTGCCAGCATGGGTGTATCGGCTGAACGGCTGCCCCAGCATTTT.